This paragraph covers one T cell receptor beta chain sequence. Its antigen remains unidentified. The sample originates from a study of PD-1 blockade in classical Hodgkin lymphoma. Study as a whole: Patients received nivolumab 3 mg/kg intravenously every 2 weeks. Findings of the study overall: Exclusion applied to patients who initiated nivolumab less than 1 year following ASCT. Significantly greater TCR diversity emerged by C4D1 in CD4+ cells but not CD8+ cells.

Sequencing was performed with immunoSEQ multiplex PCR; in TCRdb, only in-frame clones are kept and a portion is missing. The sample consists of approximately 25,000 clones, roughly 84% of them appearing once. The germline gives CDR1 MNHEY, CDR2 SVGAGI. This CDR3 comprises 15 residues. The ends lost 0 bases at V and 4 bases at J; junction bases unmatched: 3. Each of the patients experienced relapse following autologous stem cell transplantation, and their brentuximab vedotin exposure differed. Researchers used magnetic negative selection to pull out pure CD4+ T cells from thawed PBMCs. J is TRBJ1-2 and V is TRBV6-5; 9 nucleotides agree with TRBD1. This TCR came from a human donor with classical Hodgkin lymphoma. Here the sequenced sample was CD4+ T cells from blood, taken at baseline. The chain's CDR3 is CASSYSTGGAYGYTF. The CDR3 bases are TGTGCCAGCAGTTACTCTACAGGGGGCGCCTATGGCTACACCTTC.